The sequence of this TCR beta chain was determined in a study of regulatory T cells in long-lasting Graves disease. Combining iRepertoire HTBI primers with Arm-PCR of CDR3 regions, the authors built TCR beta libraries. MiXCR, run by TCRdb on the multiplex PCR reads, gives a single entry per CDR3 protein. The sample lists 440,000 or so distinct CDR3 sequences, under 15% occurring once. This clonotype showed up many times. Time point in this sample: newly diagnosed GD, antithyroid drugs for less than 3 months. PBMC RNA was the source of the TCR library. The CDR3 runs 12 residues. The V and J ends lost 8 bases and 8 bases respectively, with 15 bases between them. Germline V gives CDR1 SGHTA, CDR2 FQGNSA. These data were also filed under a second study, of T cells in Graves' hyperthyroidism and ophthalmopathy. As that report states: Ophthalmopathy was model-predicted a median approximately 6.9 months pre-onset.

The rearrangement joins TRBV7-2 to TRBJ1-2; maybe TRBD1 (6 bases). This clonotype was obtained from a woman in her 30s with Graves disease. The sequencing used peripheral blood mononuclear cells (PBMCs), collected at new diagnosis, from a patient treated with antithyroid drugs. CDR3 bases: TGTGCCAGCGCGGTACAGGGAGGGGGCTACACCTTC. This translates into CASAVQGGGYTF.